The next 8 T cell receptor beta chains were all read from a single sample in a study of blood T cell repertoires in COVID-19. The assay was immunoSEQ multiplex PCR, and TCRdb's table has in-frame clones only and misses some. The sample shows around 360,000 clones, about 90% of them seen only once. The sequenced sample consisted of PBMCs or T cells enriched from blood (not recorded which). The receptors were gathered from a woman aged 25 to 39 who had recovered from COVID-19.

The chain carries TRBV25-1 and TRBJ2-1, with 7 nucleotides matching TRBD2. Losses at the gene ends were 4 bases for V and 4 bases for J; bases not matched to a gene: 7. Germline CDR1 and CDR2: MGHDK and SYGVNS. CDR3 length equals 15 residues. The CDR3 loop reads CASSGGGSRYNEQFF. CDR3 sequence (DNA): TGTGCCAGCAGTGGTGGCGGGAGCCGTTACAATGAGCAGTTCTTC.

This CDR3 reads CASSFSGESSYEQYF. CDR3 nucleotides: TGTGCCAGCAGCTTCAGCGGAGAGAGCTCCTACGAGCAGTACTTC. The chain links TRBV27 to TRBJ2-7, with a tentative D call TRBD2 (5 bases). There are 15 residues in the CDR3. The ends were cut back, 6 bases at V and 0 bases at J, with 15 bases in the middle. Germline V gives CDR1 MNHEY, CDR2 SMNVEV (reference sequence).

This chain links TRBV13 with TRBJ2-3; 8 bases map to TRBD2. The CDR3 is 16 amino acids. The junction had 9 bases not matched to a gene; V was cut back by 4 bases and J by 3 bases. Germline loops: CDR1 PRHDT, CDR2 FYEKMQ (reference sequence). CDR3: CASSSRIAGRTDTQYF. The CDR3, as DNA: TGTGCCAGCAGCTCCAGGATAGCGGGACGGACAGATACGCAGTATTTT.

This CDR3 is CASSLGIPSGRTFYEQYF. The CDR3, as DNA: TGTGCCAGCAGTTTAGGGATCCCCAGCGGCCGTACCTTCTACGAGCAGTACTTC. The rearrangement joins TRBV28 to TRBJ2-7; maybe TRBD2 (5 bases). V was cut by 2 bases and J by 3 bases, with 23 bases left in between. Germline CDR1 reads MDHEN; CDR2 reads SYDVKM. The CDR3 extends over 18 amino acids.

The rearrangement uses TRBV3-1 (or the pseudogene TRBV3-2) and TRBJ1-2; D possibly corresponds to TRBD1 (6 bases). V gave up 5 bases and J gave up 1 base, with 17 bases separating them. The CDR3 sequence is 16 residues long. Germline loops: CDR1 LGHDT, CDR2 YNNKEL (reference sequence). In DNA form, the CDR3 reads TGTGCCAGCAGCTTCTTCGGACAGAAGGGTAACTATGGCTACACCTTC. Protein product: CASSFFGQKGNYGYTF.

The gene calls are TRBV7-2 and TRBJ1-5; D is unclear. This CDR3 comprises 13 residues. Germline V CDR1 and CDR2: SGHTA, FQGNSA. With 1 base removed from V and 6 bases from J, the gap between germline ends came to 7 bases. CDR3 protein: CASSLGGVQPQHF. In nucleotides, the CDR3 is TGTGCCAGCAGCTTAGGAGGAGTTCAGCCCCAGCATTTT.

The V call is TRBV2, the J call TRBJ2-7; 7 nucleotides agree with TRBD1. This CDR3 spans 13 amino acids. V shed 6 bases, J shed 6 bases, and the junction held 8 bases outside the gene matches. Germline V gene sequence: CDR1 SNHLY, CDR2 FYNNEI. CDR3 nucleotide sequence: TGTGCCAGCAGCCCAGACAGGGTGTTCGAGCAGTACTTC. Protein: CASSPDRVFEQYF.

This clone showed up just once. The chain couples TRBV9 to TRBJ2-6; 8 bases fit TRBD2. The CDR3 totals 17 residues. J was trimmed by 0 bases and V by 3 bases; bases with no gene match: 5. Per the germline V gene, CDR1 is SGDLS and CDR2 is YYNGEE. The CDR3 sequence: CASSGAGAYSGANVLTF. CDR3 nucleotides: TGTGCCAGCAGCGGAGCGGGAGCCTACTCTGGGGCCAACGTCCTGACTTTC.